This T cell receptor beta chain was captured by sequencing in a study of T-cell reconstitution after alpha-beta-depleted transplantation in children. Study-level results: Expanded graft clones numbering several hundred reportedly gave rise to alpha-beta T cells about two months after transplant.

This clonotype was seen repeatedly, ten times or more. What it binds is unknown. CDR1 is DFQATT and CDR2 is SNEGSKA in the germline V gene (reference sequence). V dropped 2 bases and J dropped 2 bases, with 8 bases sitting between them. The length of the CDR3 is 13 residues. TCRbeta library construction was performed incorporating unique molecular identifiers. TCRdb itself ran the PCR reads through MiXCR, one entry per CDR3 protein. The sample consists of some 180,000 distinct CDR3 sequences, roughly 6.6% of them appearing once. Sequencing used PBMCs, obtained before TCRalphabeta/CD19-depleted stem cell transplant. The sequence was collected from a boy aged 2 to 10 with acute lymphoblastic leukemia, due to receive a stem cell transplant. The chain couples TRBV20-1 to TRBJ2-3; D gene ambiguous. This CDR3 reads CSARRMATDTQYF. The CDR3 DNA reads as TGCAGTGCTAGAAGAATGGCCACAGATACGCAGTATTTT.